These T cell receptor beta chains were read from a single sample in a study of human T cells and chemical hapten exposure. TCRdb re-called the RACE reads through MiXCR, storing one row per CDR3 protein. The table shows some 120,000 distinct CDR3 sequences, with around 10% occurring only once. The source was whole blood, collected in connection with sensitization to the hapten diphenylcyclopropenone (DPC). Source of these receptors: a woman in her 50s with alopecia areata. Some clones in this sample may be carry-over from other donors' samples. Both conserved end residues are part of each CDR3. D genes are given only for firm matches. The size field is filled for only some rows; it gives once, few, many or a size class.

J: TRBJ2-5
D: .
size: many
V: TRBV5-1
DNA: TGTGCCAGCAGTATCCAAGAGACCCAGTACTTC
CDR3: CASSIQETQYF

J: TRBJ1-5
D: .
size: few
V: TRBV7-2
DNA: TGTGCCAGCAGCCCGCGAGGGGACCTTAGCAATCAGCCCCAGCATTTT
CDR3: CASSPRGDLSNQPQHF

J: TRBJ2-2
D: TRBD1
size: .
V: TRBV12-3/TRBV12-4
DNA: TGTGCCAGCAGTTCCGACAGGGGGCGACTCACCGGGGAGCTGTTTTTT
CDR3: CASSSDRGRLTGELFF

J: TRBJ2-7
D: .
size: many
V: TRBV10-3
DNA: TGTGCCATCAGTGGTCAGGACTACGAGCAGTACTTC
CDR3: CAISGQDYEQYF

J: TRBJ2-3
D: TRBD2
size: .
V: TRBV7-8
DNA: TGTGCCAGCAGTCGACTAGCTGTGGGCACAGATACGCAGTATTTT
CDR3: CASSRLAVGTDTQYF

J: TRBJ1-1
D: .
size: many
V: TRBV27
DNA: TGTGCCAGCAGTTTAGGGCTGAGCATGAACACTGAAGCTTTCTTT
CDR3: CASSLGLSMNTEAFF

J: TRBJ1-3
D: .
size: many
V: TRBV6-6
DNA: TGTGCCAGCAGTGCCGCCCGACCAAACACCATATATTTT
CDR3: CASSAARPNTIYF

J: TRBJ1-1
D: .
size: many
V: TRBV6-1
DNA: TGTGCCAGCAGTGTTGGGGAATGGGGAAAAGGGGAAGCTTTCTTT
CDR3: CASSVGEWGKGEAFF

J: TRBJ2-3
D: TRBD2
size: .
V: TRBV12-3/TRBV12-4
DNA: TGTGCCAGCAGTTTCGGGACTAGCGGGGGCACAGATACGCAGTATTTT
CDR3: CASSFGTSGGTDTQYF

J: TRBJ2-3
D: .
size: .
V: TRBV5-1
DNA: TGCGCCAGCAGCTCCGGGGTCATCACAGATACGCAGTATTTT
CDR3: CASSSGVITDTQYF

J: TRBJ2-3
D: .
size: few
V: TRBV7-2
DNA: TGTGCCAGCAGCTTAGCGTTAACCAGCACAGATACGCAGTATTTT
CDR3: CASSLALTSTDTQYF

J: TRBJ2-1
D: TRBD1
size: few
V: TRBV20-1
DNA: TGCAGTGCTCCTAAGACAGGGAACCCCTACAATGAGCAGTTCTTC
CDR3: CSAPKTGNPYNEQFF

J: TRBJ1-1
D: .
size: .
V: TRBV28
DNA: TGTGCCAGCAGTCAGATCGGGACCAAGGGGACTGAAGCTTTCTTT
CDR3: CASSQIGTKGTEAFF

J: TRBJ2-2
D: TRBD1
size: .
V: TRBV29-1
DNA: TGCAGCGTGGGGGACAGGGGAGTAGCCGGGGAGCTGTTTTTT
CDR3: CSVGDRGVAGELFF

J: TRBJ2-1
D: .
size: few
V: TRBV7-9
DNA: TGTGCCAGCAGCTTTGCAGGGAGATCTGTGGGTGAGCAGTTCTTC
CDR3: CASSFAGRSVGEQFF

J: TRBJ2-1
D: TRBD2
size: few
V: TRBV24-1
DNA: TGTGCCACCAGTGATGCTATAGCGGGGGGGCCAGATGAGCAGTTCTTC
CDR3: CATSDAIAGGPDEQFF

J: TRBJ2-3
D: .
size: .
V: TRBV7-2
DNA: TGTGCCAGCAGAGCAGGGGATACGCAGTATTTT
CDR3: CASRAGDTQYF

J: TRBJ1-3
D: .
size: .
V: TRBV4-1
DNA: TGCGCCAGCAGCCACCCCGGGGCGCACCAAGGAAACACCATATATTTT
CDR3: CASSHPGAHQGNTIYF

J: TRBJ2-7
D: .
size: many
V: TRBV20-1
DNA: TGCAGTGCGACGGGCCCGGGGGGGACAGGTGGATCCTACGAGCAGTACTTC
CDR3: CSATGPGGTGGSYEQYF

J: TRBJ2-7
D: .
size: .
V: TRBV20-1
DNA: TGCAGTGCCACCTTAGGAGGCCCCTACGAGCAGTACTTC
CDR3: CSATLGGPYEQYF

J: TRBJ1-1
D: .
size: .
V: TRBV7-2
DNA: TGTGCCAGCAGCTTAGACTTTTCTCTAATCGCTTTCTTT
CDR3: CASSLDFSLIAFF

J: TRBJ2-1
D: .
size: few
V: TRBV20-1
DNA: TGCAGTGCTAGAGGTCTGATCAATGAGCAGTTCTTC
CDR3: CSARGLINEQFF

J: TRBJ2-3
D: .
size: many
V: TRBV5-1
DNA: TGCGCCAGCAGCCAAACCACAGATACGCAGTATTTT
CDR3: CASSQTTDTQYF

J: TRBJ2-5
D: TRBD2
size: many
V: TRBV6-2/TRBV6-3
DNA: TGTGCCAGCAGTCCCGGGGGGGAGACCCAGTACTTC
CDR3: CASSPGGETQYF

J: TRBJ1-4
D: .
size: few
V: TRBV18
DNA: TGTGCCAGCCGCGATCAGCCTAATGAAAAACTGTTTTTT
CDR3: CASRDQPNEKLFF

J: TRBJ1-2
D: TRBD1
size: few
V: TRBV18
DNA: TGTGCCAGCTCACCCGGTACGGGGGACAGTGGCTATGGCTACACCTTC
CDR3: CASSPGTGDSGYGYTF

J: TRBJ2-1
D: TRBD2
size: few
V: TRBV7-7
DNA: TGTGCCAGCAGCTTGAATCCCCTTACTAGCGGGAGGGCCCATGAGCAGTTCTTC
CDR3: CASSLNPLTSGRAHEQFF

J: TRBJ1-1
D: TRBD1
size: many
V: TRBV6-2/TRBV6-3
DNA: TGTGCCAGCAGCGTCGGGACAGGGCTAACTGAAGCTTTCTTT
CDR3: CASSVGTGLTEAFF

J: TRBJ2-2
D: .
size: many
V: TRBV12-3/TRBV12-4
DNA: TGTGCCAGCAGCTCCCAGGGAGCGAACACCGGGGAGCTGTTTTTT
CDR3: CASSSQGANTGELFF

J: TRBJ1-4
D: .
size: many
V: TRBV5-5
DNA: TGTGCCAGCAGCCTTACCCTCAGGGGCTATGAAAAACTGTTTTTT
CDR3: CASSLTLRGYEKLFF

J: TRBJ1-4
D: .
size: many
V: TRBV6-6
DNA: TGTGCCAGCAGTTACTCGAACTCGAATTGGGGGAGCAGATTAATGAAAAAACTGTTTTTT
CDR3: CASSYSNSNWGSRLMKKLFF

J: TRBJ2-1
D: .
size: many
V: TRBV6-2/TRBV6-3
DNA: TGTGCCAGCAGCCACGGGCCTATCCTCGGTGAGCAGTTCTTC
CDR3: CASSHGPILGEQFF

J: TRBJ2-3
D: .
size: many
V: TRBV7-6
DNA: TGTGCCAGCAGCTTAGACCCCACCGGAGATACGCAGTATTTT
CDR3: CASSLDPTGDTQYF

J: TRBJ2-3
D: .
size: .
V: TRBV29-1
DNA: TGCAGCGTTGTTCCTCAGAGCACAGATACGCAGTATTTT
CDR3: CSVVPQSTDTQYF

J: TRBJ2-6
D: .
size: many
V: TRBV7-6
DNA: TGTGCCAGCAGCTTACCCCCGGGGCGCTCTGGGGCCAACGTCCTGACTTTC
CDR3: CASSLPPGRSGANVLTF

J: TRBJ2-3
D: TRBD1
size: many
V: TRBV27
DNA: TGTGCCAGCAGTCCCCTGGTTACAGGGGATTATACGCAGTATTTT
CDR3: CASSPLVTGDYTQYF

J: TRBJ2-7
D: .
size: many
V: TRBV28
DNA: TGTGCCAGCAACGAGGGATTTTACGAGCAGTACTTC
CDR3: CASNEGFYEQYF

J: TRBJ1-1
D: .
size: once
V: TRBV2
DNA: TGTGCCAGCAGTGATCAGTGGTTTTATGCTGAAGCTTTCTTT
CDR3: CASSDQWFYAEAFF

J: TRBJ1-5
D: .
size: few
V: TRBV7-8
DNA: TGTGCCAGCAGCTTAGAGTCAGGGTATCAGCCCCAGCATTTT
CDR3: CASSLESGYQPQHF

J: TRBJ2-5
D: TRBD1
size: .
V: TRBV9
DNA: TGTGCCAGCAGCCCCGGGACAGGGGGTAAGACCCAGTACTTC
CDR3: CASSPGTGGKTQYF

J: TRBJ2-4
D: .
size: many
V: TRBV7-2
DNA: TGTGCCAGCAGCTTACAACAAAACATTCAGTACTTC
CDR3: CASSLQQNIQYF

J: TRBJ1-2
D: TRBD1
size: .
V: TRBV6-5
DNA: TGTGCCAGCAGCACCACAGGGGGCCAAGGCTACACCTTC
CDR3: CASSTTGGQGYTF